The rows below give T cell receptor beta chains drawn from one sample of a study of shared clonotypes between healthy human individuals. Assay used: immunoSEQ multiplex PCR; TCRdb lists only in-frame clones, some missing. The table lists around 980,000 clones, roughly 74% of them singletons. Material: memory CD4+ T cells from PBMCs. These receptors were collected from a man aged 18 to 30 in good health. Some clones in this sample may be carry-over from other donors' samples. Both conserved end residues are part of each CDR3.

TRBJ2-3 | TRBV7-9 | CASSVSASTDTQYF
TRBJ1-2 | TRBV7-9 | CASSPSPANYGYTF
TRBJ2-5 | TRBV28 | CASSDRTVRRETQYF
TRBJ2-7 | TRBV30 | CAWRGPHEQYF
TRBJ1-4 | TRBV28 | CASSEQGYEKLFF
TRBJ2-7 | TRBV10-1 | CASSESESSYEQYF
TRBJ2-7 | TRBV4-1 | CASSLREGQGGSYEQYF
TRBJ1-2 | TRBV11-2 | CASSLPQWTGGGGYTF
TRBJ2-4 | TRBV11-2 | CASSLDRPTGTIQYF
TRBJ2-1 | TRBV28 | CASSPWREGRGEQFF
TRBJ1-4 | TRBV4-3 | CASSQDRGHDEKLFF
TRBJ2-1 | TRBV9 | CASRPWEGGNEQFF
TRBJ2-3 | TRBV5-1 | CASSGPLAGGWGDTQYF
TRBJ2-5 | TRBV4-2 | CASSPSRQGGETQYF
TRBJ1-5 | TRBV19 | CASSGTGDPSNQPQHF
TRBJ2-3 | TRBV11-2 | CASSSLRGNTQYF
TRBJ2-3 | TRBV30 | CAFGRDTDTQYF
TRBJ1-3 | TRBV9 | CASSPGDSGNTIYF
TRBJ1-2 | TRBV6-5 | CASSYNRGTGYTF
TRBJ1-5 | TRBV11-2 | CASSYSGGGQPQHF
TRBJ2-1 | TRBV6-4 | CASSVGSEQFF
TRBJ1-2 | TRBV14 | CASSQYRGPRNYGYTF
TRBJ2-1 | TRBV7-2 | CASSLTGDSYNEQFF
TRBJ2-3 | TRBV5-1 | CASSLGVGSTDTQYF